This TCR beta chain was sequenced during a study of blood T cell repertoires in COVID-19. About the research overall: There were acute and convalescent COVID-19 samples, and they came from the United States, Italy and Spain. PBMCs, B-cell-depleted T cells, or T cells provided the cDNA or gDNA that made up the material.

Original processing methods: The authors estimated nucleated cell counts from reference gene primer amplification. This table comes from immunoSEQ multiplex PCR, and its TCRdb copy is limited to in-frame clones, with some not included. V and J calls and clone size are given by that table; D and trimming were obtained from the DNA. The sample lists 200,000 to 250,000 clones; roughly 85% were seen once. The V gene's germline CDR1 is SGHTA and CDR2 FQGNSA. V was shortened by 5 bases and J by 5 bases, with 12 bases between the two germline ends. The CDR3 has 13 residues. This clone was detected once. The gene calls are TRBV7-2 and TRBJ1-2, with D tentatively TRBD1 (6 bases). Material for sequencing was peripheral blood. The source is a man between 35 and 55 years old with acute or convalescent COVID-19. The CDR3 loop reads CASSPDRQYGYTF. CDR3 coding DNA: TGTGCCAGCAGCCCCGACAGGCAATATGGCTACACCTTC.